The clone carrying this TCR beta chain has just a few counts. The CDR3 consists of 13 residues. Unmatched junction bases numbered 5, after V lost 7 bases and J lost 2 bases. CDR1 is SQVTM and CDR2 is ANQGSEA in the germline V gene. Template material for amplifying TCR beta CDR3 regions consisted of RNA transcripts. HTBI primers were employed in a first-round RT-PCR of the TCR CDR3. Each CDR3 protein gets one entry after TCRdb re-called the multiplex PCR reads with MiXCR. The sample yields around 540,000 distinct CDR3 sequences, around 42% seen once. Patients counted as stable if ophthalmopathy did not develop within 18 months. Patients aged 18 to 65 with hyperthyroidism were newly diagnosed, with duration under 2 months. Uncontrolled infection, other autoimmune disease, pregnancy or lactation excluded patients. The sample is drawn from a study of T cells in Graves' hyperthyroidism and ophthalmopathy.

The clonotype was recovered from a woman between 18 and 29 years old with Graves' hyperthyroidism. Sequencing input: peripheral blood or thyroid tissue (not recorded which). The chain joins TRBV29-1 to TRBJ1-5; 7 nucleotides agree with TRBD1. The CDR3 region has the DNA TGCAGCGCAGCCGGGACAGGCAATCAGCCCCAGCATTTT. This translates into CSAAGTGNQPQHF.